These T cell receptor beta chains were read from a single sample in a study of blood T cell repertoires in COVID-19. Sequenced by immunoSEQ multiplex PCR; TCRdb stores in-frame clones only, minus some. Of about 190,000 clones in the sample, around 89% were seen once. Sequencing used peripheral blood. The receptor set was obtained from a man aged 45-65 years with acute or convalescent COVID-19. Both conserved end residues are part of each CDR3. Fields, in order: J gene, D gene, clone size, V gene, CDR3 protein, CDR3 DNA. D genes are given only for firm matches. Rows give clone size only sometimes, using once, few, many, or a class for an expanded clone.

>TRBJ2-1|NA|NA|TRBV7-3
CASSPRVGNEQFF
TGTGCCAGCAGCCCCAGGGTGGGCAATGAGCAGTTCTTC
>TRBJ1-5|NA|NA|TRBV6-2/TRBV6-3
CASSARTGNQPQHF
TGTGCCAGCAGTGCCCGGACAGGCAATCAGCCCCAGCATTTT
>TRBJ2-5|TRBD1|NA|TRBV7-8
CASSYRTGRETQYF
TGTGCCAGCAGCTATAGGACAGGGAGGGAGACCCAGTACTTC
>TRBJ2-2|TRBD2|NA|TRBV2
CASSGSLAATGELFF
TGTGCCAGCAGTGGAAGCCTAGCGGCTACCGGGGAGCTGTTTTTT
>TRBJ2-3|NA|NA|TRBV3-1/TRBV3-2
CASSQAGAGTDTQYF
TGTGCCAGCAGCCAAGCGGGAGCGGGCACAGATACGCAGTATTTT
>TRBJ1-2|NA|NA|TRBV20-1
CSAGSGYGYTF
TGCAGTGCTGGATCAGGGTACGGCTACACCTTC
>TRBJ1-3|NA|NA|TRBV5-1
CASSRGTGNTIYF
TGCGCCAGCAGCCGGGGGACTGGAAACACCATATATTTT
>TRBJ2-1|NA|NA|TRBV14
CASSADFYNEQFF
TGTGCCAGCAGCGCGGACTTTTACAATGAGCAGTTCTTC
>TRBJ2-3|TRBD2|NA|TRBV9
CASSPDSGTATDTQYF
TGTGCCAGCAGCCCCGATAGCGGGACCGCCACAGATACGCAGTATTTT
>TRBJ1-2|NA|NA|TRBV20-1
CKSTRLNGYTF
TGCAAATCGACACGACTAAATGGCTACACCTTC
>TRBJ1-5|NA|once|TRBV12-3/TRBV12-4
CASSPLTGQPQHF
TGTGCCAGCAGTCCTCTTACGGGTCAGCCCCAGCATTTT
>TRBJ2-1|NA|NA|TRBV7-9
CASSPDRQQFF
TGTGCCAGCAGCCCCGACAGGCAGCAGTTCTTC
>TRBJ1-6|TRBD1|NA|TRBV5-6
CASSWGQTGDNSPLHF
TGTGCCAGCAGCTGGGGACAGACGGGAGACAATTCACCCCTCCACTTT
>TRBJ1-1|NA|NA|TRBV5-4
CASSSEPGLYLDEAFF
TGTGCCAGCAGCTCCGAGCCGGGTTTGTATCTGGATGAAGCTTTCTTT
>TRBJ1-5|TRBD1|NA|TRBV6-1
CASSEVGGGAGGQPQHF
TGTGCCAGCAGTGAAGTAGGCGGGGGGGCAGGGGGTCAGCCCCAGCATTTT
>TRBJ1-5|NA|once|TRBV28
CASSVSNNQPQHF
TGTGCCAGCAGTGTTTCAAATAATCAGCCCCAGCATTTT
>TRBJ2-7|TRBD1|NA|TRBV24-1
CATSDHQGDGEQYF
TGTGCCACCAGTGATCACCAGGGGGATGGCGAGCAGTACTTC
>TRBJ1-2|TRBD1|few|TRBV5-6
CASRFRQGAYGYTF
TGTGCCAGCAGATTCAGACAGGGGGCCTATGGCTACACCTTC
>TRBJ2-2|TRBD2|NA|TRBV7-3
CASSPRTSGTGELFF
TGTGCCAGCAGCCCCCGGACTAGCGGCACCGGGGAGCTGTTTTTT
>TRBJ2-5|NA|NA|TRBV5-6
CASRGREETQYF
TGTGCCAGCCGGGGAAGGGAAGAGACCCAGTACTTC
>TRBJ1-4|NA|few|TRBV11-2
CASSFLRGRTNEKLFF
TGTGCCAGCAGTTTCCTCCGGGGAAGGACTAATGAAAAACTGTTTTTT
>TRBJ1-2|NA|few|TRBV3-1/TRBV3-2
CASSQDLAQRLGYTF
TGTGCCAGCAGCCAAGATCTAGCCCAGAGGCTTGGCTACACCTTC
>TRBJ2-1|TRBD1|NA|TRBV4-3
CASSQEDRGKDEQFF
TGCGCCAGCAGCCAAGAGGACAGGGGAAAGGATGAGCAGTTCTTC
>TRBJ1-1|NA|NA|TRBV27
CASSLFLNSNTEAFF
TGTGCCAGCAGTTTATTTCTCAACTCGAACACTGAAGCTTTCTTT
>TRBJ1-2|NA|few|TRBV10-2
CASTQGLGGFNYGYTF
TGCGCCAGCACACAGGGTTTAGGCGGTTTTAACTATGGCTACACCTTC
>TRBJ2-7|NA|few|TRBV10-3
CAISETVVGQYF
TGTGCCATCAGTGAGACGGTGGTCGGGCAGTACTTC
>TRBJ1-5|NA|few|TRBV19
CASKRSTRSNQPQHF
TGTGCCAGTAAAAGGTCCACGAGGAGCAATCAGCCCCAGCATTTT
>TRBJ1-4|NA|NA|TRBV15
CATSRATLNEKLFF
TGTGCCACCAGCAGGGCGACACTTAATGAAAAACTGTTTTTT
>TRBJ2-4|TRBD2|NA|TRBV4-3
CASSQGSSGVAKNIQYF
TGCGCCAGCAGCCAAGGGTCTAGCGGGGTAGCCAAAAACATTCAGTACTTC
>TRBJ1-1|NA|NA|TRBV27
CASSLIAGNTEAFF
TGTGCCAGCAGTTTAATCGCAGGGAACACTGAAGCTTTCTTT
>TRBJ1-1|NA|NA|TRBV7-3
CASSWGGGTEAFF
TGTGCCAGCAGCTGGGGGGGAGGAACTGAAGCTTTCTTT
>TRBJ2-1|NA|NA|TRBV5-4
CASSGLGGLSYNEQFF
TGTGCCAGCAGCGGCCTTGGCGGGCTTTCCTACAATGAGCAGTTCTTC
>TRBJ1-2|NA|few|TRBV6-2/TRBV6-3
CASSQRKTVNYGYTF
TGTGCCAGCAGTCAGAGGAAGACAGTTAACTATGGCTACACCTTC
>TRBJ2-5|NA|NA|TRBV4-2
CASSQDEKTQYF
TGTGCCAGCAGCCAAGATGAGAAGACCCAGTACTTC
>TRBJ2-1|NA|NA|TRBV2
CASSDGASPPFF
TGTGCCAGCAGTGATGGGGCCTCTCCCCCGTTCTTC
>TRBJ2-2|TRBD1|NA|TRBV10-1
CAINPGTGGDPNTGELFF
TGCGCCATCAATCCCGGGACAGGGGGTGATCCGAACACCGGGGAGCTGTTTTTT
>TRBJ1-4|NA|NA|TRBV3-1/TRBV3-2
CASSPNPSQTLFF
TGTGCCAGCAGCCCCAACCCCTCACAGACACTGTTTTTT
>TRBJ2-2|NA|NA|TRBV5-4
CASSLGWWNLGPMNTGELFF
TGTGCCAGCAGCTTGGGATGGTGGAACTTGGGCCCGATGAACACCGGGGAGCTGTTTTTT
>TRBJ2-1|TRBD2|NA|TRBV12-3/TRBV12-4
CASSRLAAEQFF
TGTGCCAGCAGTAGACTAGCGGCTGAGCAGTTCTTC
>TRBJ2-2|NA|NA|TRBV7-8
CASSFLLPSPAGAERSTGELFF
TGTGCCAGCAGCTTTTTGCTCCCCTCCCCCGCGGGGGCCGAGAGATCCACCGGGGAGCTGTTTTTT
>TRBJ1-5|NA|NA|TRBV6-1
CASSEEPIASRQPQHF
TGTGCCAGCAGTGAAGAACCCATTGCGTCTCGTCAGCCCCAGCATTTT
>TRBJ2-6|NA|NA|TRBV4-1
CASSQPPRGRFSGANVLTF
TGCGCCAGCAGCCAACCCCCACGGGGGAGGTTCTCTGGGGCCAACGTCCTGACTTTC
>TRBJ1-1|NA|NA|TRBV28
CASSLPRRNTEAFF
TGTGCCAGCAGTTTGCCCCGGAGGAACACTGAAGCTTTCTTT
>TRBJ1-6|NA|NA|TRBV14
CASSLTGVDSPLHF
TGTGCCAGCAGCCTGACGGGGGTAGATTCACCCCTCCACTTT
>TRBJ2-6|NA|NA|TRBV28
CASSTHRSGANVLTF
TGTGCCAGCAGTACCCACAGATCTGGGGCCAACGTCCTGACTTTC
>TRBJ2-3|NA|NA|TRBV7-2
CASSLGSYPSTDTQYF
TGTGCCAGCAGCTTAGGTAGCTACCCTAGCACAGATACGCAGTATTTT
>TRBJ2-3|NA|few|TRBV7-3
CASSPGGPNRDTQYF
TGTGCCAGCAGCCCAGGAGGCCCCAACCGAGATACGCAGTATTTT
>TRBJ2-1|NA|NA|TRBV5-5
CASSPFGASRRPTYNEQFF
TGTGCCAGCAGCCCCTTTGGGGCCTCTCGTCGGCCAACCTACAATGAGCAGTTCTTC
>TRBJ2-5|TRBD1|NA|TRBV7-9
CASTSTRTGTSYGTQYF
TGTGCCAGCACCTCGACTCGGACAGGGACAAGCTATGGGACCCAGTACTTC
>TRBJ1-1|NA|NA|TRBV4-2
CASSPPLRVKDSEAFF
TGTGCCAGCAGTCCCCCTCTACGGGTAAAGGACTCTGAAGCTTTCTTT
>TRBJ2-5|TRBD2|NA|TRBV19
CASKRSGGSETQYF
TGTGCCAGTAAGCGTAGCGGGGGCTCCGAGACCCAGTACTTC
>TRBJ2-1|TRBD2|NA|TRBV4-3
CASSQDFGGGGGNEQFF
TGCGCCAGCAGCCAAGATTTTGGCGGGGGGGGTGGGAATGAGCAGTTCTTC
>TRBJ1-1|NA|NA|TRBV29-1
CSVDQGHLNTEAFF
TGCAGCGTTGACCAGGGACACCTGAACACTGAAGCTTTCTTT
>TRBJ1-1|NA|NA|TRBV28
CASSEEGENTEAFF
TGTGCCAGCAGTGAGGAGGGAGAGAACACTGAAGCTTTCTTT
>TRBJ2-3|NA|few|TRBV10-1
CASSEVRSPSTDTQYF
TGCGCCAGCAGTGAGGTACGGAGCCCCTCCACAGATACGCAGTATTTT
>TRBJ1-2|NA|NA|TRBV27
CASSRGLSGYGYTF
TGTGCCAGCAGTCGAGGGCTTTCGGGATATGGCTACACCTTC
>TRBJ1-5|NA|few|TRBV28
CASSYTGNRQPQHF
TGTGCCAGCAGTTATACAGGGAACCGACAGCCCCAGCATTTT